This record looks at one T cell receptor (beta chain) sequence and its context. This record belongs to a study of blood T cell repertoires in COVID-19. The overall study: Specimens from acute and convalescent COVID-19 originated in the United States, Italy and Spain. The cDNA or gDNA used as material had been derived from T cells, B-cell-depleted T cells, or PBMCs.

In the original processing: Amplification with reference gene primers provided the estimates of nucleated cell counts. The data were produced by immunoSEQ multiplex PCR, yet TCRdb's version contains in-frame clones alone and is incomplete. From that table come the V and J calls and clone size; the DNA was used to work out D and trimming. Of roughly 190,000 clones detected, over 75% appear once; the ten largest clones hold 6.2%. V was pared by 4 bases and J by 6 bases, with 3 bases of the junction left unmatched. Germline V lookup: CDR1 SGHRS, CDR2 YFSETQ. The CDR3 extends over 13 amino acids. The receptor comes from a middle-aged woman who had recovered from COVID-19. The chain has TRBV5-1 and TRBJ2-2; TRBD2 agrees at 7 bases. Input material: peripheral blood. The CDR3 nucleotides are TGCGCCAGCAGCCAACGGGAGGCCGGGGAGCTGTTTTTT. Its protein product is CASSQREAGELFF.